This T cell receptor (beta chain) came from a study of T cells in Graves' hyperthyroidism and ophthalmopathy. Study conclusions and caveats: Classification by a 13 V-J model distinguished ophthalmopathy from stable hyperthyroidism. Appearing also in blood were most of the thyroid clonotypes expanded above 0.001.

Amplified TCR beta CDR3 regions came from RNA transcripts. The HTBI primer set served for first-round RT-PCR of the TCR CDR3. TCRdb reprocessed the multiplex PCR reads with MiXCR, giving one entry per CDR3 protein. The repertoire holds nearly 250,000 distinct CDR3 sequences, around 17% seen once, with approximately 30% in the top ten. Used for diagnoses were clinical symptoms, serum thyroxine and TRAb, thyroid ultrasound and orbital computed tomography. PBMCs stemmed from around 10 ml fresh peripheral blood. This CDR3 has 14 amino acids. CDR1 is SGHDN, CDR2 FVKESK, per germline. Germline trimming cut 4 bases from V and 3 bases from J; bases unmatched to any gene: 6. As regards this clonotype: What it recognizes is unknown.

The sequence was obtained from a woman between 18 and 29 years old with Graves' ophthalmopathy. Sample: blood. The chain combines TRBV14 with TRBJ2-7, with 7 nucleotides matching TRBD2. CDR3 sequence reads: CASSRTSVDYEQYF. The CDR3 DNA reads TGTGCCAGCAGCCGCACTAGCGTCGACTACGAGCAGTACTTC.